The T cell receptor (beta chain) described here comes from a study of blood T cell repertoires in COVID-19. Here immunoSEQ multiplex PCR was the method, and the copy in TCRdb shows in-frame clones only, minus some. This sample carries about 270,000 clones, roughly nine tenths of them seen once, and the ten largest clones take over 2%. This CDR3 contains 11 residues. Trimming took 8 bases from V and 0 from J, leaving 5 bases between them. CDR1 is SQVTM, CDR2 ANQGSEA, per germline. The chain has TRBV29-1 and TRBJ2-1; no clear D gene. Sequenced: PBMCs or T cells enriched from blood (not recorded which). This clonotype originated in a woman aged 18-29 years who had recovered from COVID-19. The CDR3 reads CSLSSYNEQFF. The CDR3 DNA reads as TGCAGCCTGAGCTCCTACAATGAGCAGTTCTTC.